These T cell receptor beta chains were read from a single sample in a study of OX40 agonist ivuxolimab in advanced cancers. Using immunoSEQ multiplex PCR, the repertoire was profiled, and TCRdb retains in-frame clones only, with some absent. The sample holds under 75,000 clones, about 90% seen once. The source was CD4+ or CD8+ T cells sorted from blood, collected in a trial of the OX40 agonist ivuxolimab. Source of these receptors: an adult with an advanced solid tumor such as melanoma, head and neck, liver or kidney cancer. Each CDR3 is given with its conserved first and last residue. The size field is filled for only some rows; it gives once, few, many or a size class.

clone_size	j_call	v_call	cdr3_aa
.	TRBJ2-5	TRBV11-2	CASSLDYTTWGLAIETQYF
medium-sized	TRBJ2-2	TRBV7-2	CASTSALGRAETGELFF
.	TRBJ1-2	TRBV4-3	CASSQLDRTYGYTF
.	TRBJ1-1	TRBV27	CASSWSMNTEAFF
.	TRBJ2-7	TRBV6-5	CASRAGTDYEQYF
once	TRBJ2-7	TRBV4-2	CASSQAGQSSYEQYF
.	TRBJ2-7	TRBV4-3	CASSQKTGVEQYF
.	TRBJ1-5	TRBV4-1	CASSQAGQGGNQPQHF
.	TRBJ2-7	TRBV10-2	CASGTGGSDEQYF
.	TRBJ2-5	TRBV7-7	CASSLDFQETQYF
.	TRBJ2-5	TRBV29-1	CSVLSAQIETQYF
.	TRBJ2-7	TRBV4-1	CASSQDRSYEQYF
.	TRBJ2-5	TRBV18	CASSPQLAGVSGETQYF
.	TRBJ1-1	TRBV6-6	CASSYSNRGDTEAFF
.	TRBJ2-7	TRBV27	CASSSTGWGASLEQYF
.	TRBJ1-5	TRBV27	CASSLTNQGPQHF
.	TRBJ1-2	TRBV7-8	CASSLDQNYGYTF
few	TRBJ1-5	TRBV7-9	CASSLDSNQPQHF
.	TRBJ2-7	TRBV19	CASSAVSSGSVGYEQYF
.	TRBJ1-2	TRBV7-2	CASSWGVGEGYGYTF
few	TRBJ2-7	TRBV6-1	CASSELAGGSYEQYF
few	TRBJ1-1	TRBV4-3	CASSQDRAVGTEAFF
few	TRBJ1-1	TRBV5-1	CASSFGVGENTEAFF
.	TRBJ1-4	TRBV9	CASSVGGMGEKLFF
once	TRBJ1-2	TRBV4-3	CASSQVWGRSRDRDYGYTF
.	TRBJ2-6	TRBV10-1	CAKGQRSSGANVLTF
.	TRBJ2-2	TRBV27	CASSGPSGNTGELFF
once	TRBJ2-2	TRBV4-3	CASSQEWNTGELFF
.	TRBJ2-1	TRBV11-2	CASSSLDRTGVDEQFF
once	.	TRBV7-9	CASSLALSGASYEQYF
.	TRBJ2-5	TRBV7-9	CASSVGTASVQTQYF
.	TRBJ2-4	TRBV11-2	CASSLIGPKAGNIQYF
.	TRBJ2-7	TRBV6-1	CASSALGVSYEQYF
.	TRBJ2-2	TRBV5-6	CASSLVANTGELFF
large	TRBJ2-7	TRBV7-9	CASSPPTGSYEQYF
.	TRBJ2-1	TRBV25-1	CAGKVGAGDNEQFF
.	TRBJ1-3	TRBV7-9	CASGTATGYRANTIYF
.	TRBJ1-5	TRBV6-6	CASTPFSNQPQHF
once	TRBJ2-7	TRBV6-6	CASSPSSGGTYEQYF
.	TRBJ2-5	TRBV7-9	CASRLRETQYF
.	TRBJ1-1	TRBV10-3	CAISLSAVNTEAFF
once	TRBJ2-3	TRBV5-4	CASSLRAGQNPDTQYF
.	TRBJ2-7	TRBV28	CASSLVQTYEQYF
.	TRBJ2-3	TRBV2	CASNSGGPGPNTDTQYF
.	TRBJ1-3	TRBV18	CASSRDNSGNTIYF
.	TRBJ2-7	TRBV6-5	CASSYSPGEGYEQYF
.	TRBJ2-7	TRBV19	CASSFGQGTYEQYF
.	TRBJ2-3	TRBV9	CASSVELAGGLDTQYF
.	TRBJ1-2	TRBV9	CASSGGRELGYTF
.	TRBJ1-5	TRBV27	CASSLAGLNQPQHF
.	TRBJ2-7	TRBV28	CASRDPQVYEQYF
few	TRBJ2-1	TRBV9	CASSVEGTPKNEQFF